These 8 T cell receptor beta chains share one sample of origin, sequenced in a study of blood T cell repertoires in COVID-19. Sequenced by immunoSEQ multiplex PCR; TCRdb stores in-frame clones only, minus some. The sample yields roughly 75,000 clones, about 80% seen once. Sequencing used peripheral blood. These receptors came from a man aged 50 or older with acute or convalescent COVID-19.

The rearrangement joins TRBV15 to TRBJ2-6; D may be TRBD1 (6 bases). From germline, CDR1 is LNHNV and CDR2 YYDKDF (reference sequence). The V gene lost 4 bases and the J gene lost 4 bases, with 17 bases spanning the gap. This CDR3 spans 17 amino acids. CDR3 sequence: CATSTDRTGLGANVLTF. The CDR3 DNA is TGTGCCACCAGCACCGATAGAACAGGGCTAGGGGCCAACGTCCTGACTTTC.

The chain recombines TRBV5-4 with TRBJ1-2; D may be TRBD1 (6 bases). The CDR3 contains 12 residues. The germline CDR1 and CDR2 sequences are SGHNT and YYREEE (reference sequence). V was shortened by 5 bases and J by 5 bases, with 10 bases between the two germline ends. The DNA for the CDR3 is TGTGCCAGCAGTTCAGGGGAATATGGCTACACCTTC. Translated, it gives CASSSGEYGYTF.

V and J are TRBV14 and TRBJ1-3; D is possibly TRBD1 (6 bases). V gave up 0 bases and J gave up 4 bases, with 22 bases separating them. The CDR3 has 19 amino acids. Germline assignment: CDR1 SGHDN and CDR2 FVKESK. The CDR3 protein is CASSQDRGRGLLWGNTIYF. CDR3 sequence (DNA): TGTGCCAGCAGCCAAGATCGCGGCAGGGGCTTACTCTGGGGAAACACCATATATTTT. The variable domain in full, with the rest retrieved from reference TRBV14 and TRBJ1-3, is EAGVTQFPSHSVIEKGQTVTLRCDPISGHDNLYWYRRVMGKEIKFLLHFVKESKQDESGMPNNRFLAERTGGTYSTLKVQPAELEDSGVYFCASSQDRGRGLLWGNTIYFGEGSWLTVV.

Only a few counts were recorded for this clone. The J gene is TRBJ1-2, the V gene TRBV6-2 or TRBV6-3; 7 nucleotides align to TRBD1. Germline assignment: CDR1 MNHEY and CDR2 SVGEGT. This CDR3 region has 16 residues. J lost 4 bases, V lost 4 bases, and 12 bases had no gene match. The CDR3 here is CASSWRTGPGIYGYTF. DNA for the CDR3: TGTGCCAGCAGTTGGCGGACAGGCCCCGGGATCTATGGCTACACCTTC.

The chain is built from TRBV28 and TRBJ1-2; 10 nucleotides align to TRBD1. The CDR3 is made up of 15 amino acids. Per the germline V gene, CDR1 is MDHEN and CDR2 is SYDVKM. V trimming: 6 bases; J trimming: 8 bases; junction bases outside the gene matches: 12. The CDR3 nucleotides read TGTGCCAGCAGCGCCGGACAGGGGGTTTCAGGAGGCTACACCTTC. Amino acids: CASSAGQGVSGGYTF.

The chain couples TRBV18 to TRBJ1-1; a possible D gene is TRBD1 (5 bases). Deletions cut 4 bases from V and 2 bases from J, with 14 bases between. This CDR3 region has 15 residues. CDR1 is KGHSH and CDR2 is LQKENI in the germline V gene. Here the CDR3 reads CASSQMGPPNTEAFF. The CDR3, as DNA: TGTGCCAGCTCACAAATGGGGCCGCCCAACACTGAAGCTTTCTTT.

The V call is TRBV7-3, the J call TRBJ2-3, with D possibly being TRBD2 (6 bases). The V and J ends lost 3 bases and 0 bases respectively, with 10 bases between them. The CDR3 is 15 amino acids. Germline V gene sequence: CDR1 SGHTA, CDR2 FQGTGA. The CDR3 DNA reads TGTGCCAGCAGCTTGAGTAGCGGAAGCACAGATACGCAGTATTTT. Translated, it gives CASSLSSGSTDTQYF. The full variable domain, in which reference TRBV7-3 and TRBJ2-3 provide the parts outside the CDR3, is GAGVSQTPSNKVTEKGKYVELRCDPISGHTALYWYRQSLGQGPEFLIYFQGTGAADDSGLPNDRFFAVRPEGSVSTLKIQRTERGDSAVYLCASSLSSGSTDTQYFGPGTRLTVL.

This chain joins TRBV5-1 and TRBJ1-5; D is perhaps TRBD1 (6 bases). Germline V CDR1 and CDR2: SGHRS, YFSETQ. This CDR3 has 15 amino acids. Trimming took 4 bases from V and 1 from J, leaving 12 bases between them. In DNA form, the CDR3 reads TGCGCCAGCAGCCCGGAGGGGGGGAGCAATCAGCCCCAGCATTTT. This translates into CASSPEGGSNQPQHF.